These 20 T cell receptor beta chains originate from one sample sequenced in a study of cytomegalovirus exposure and HLA in healthy donors. PCR used 60 Vbeta primers and 13 Jbeta primers. The data were produced by immunoSEQ multiplex PCR, yet TCRdb's version contains in-frame clones alone and is incomplete. Of under 200,000 clones in the sample, around three quarters were seen once. Sequenced input: PBMCs. These receptor sequences come from a man aged 40-49 years in good health and CMV-seronegative.

This chain connects TRBV5-4 to TRBJ2-3, with TRBD2 matching 8 bases. The V gene's germline CDR1 is SGHNT and CDR2 YYREEE (reference sequence). The CDR3 is 17 residues long. Trimming at V came to 0 bases and at J to 3 bases, leaving 9 bases not matched to a gene. The CDR3 sequence is CASSLALSGSGTDTQYF. CDR3 nucleotide sequence: TGTGCCAGCAGCTTGGCCCTAAGCGGGAGTGGGACAGATACGCAGTATTTT. The full variable domain, with the rest looked up from reference TRBV5-4 and TRBJ2-3, is ETGVTQSPTHLIKTRGQQVTLRCSSQSGHNTVSWYQQALGQGPQFIFQYYREEENGRGNFPPRFSGLQFPNYSSELNVNALELDDSALYLCASSLALSGSGTDTQYFGPGTRLTVL.

This chain connects TRBV23-1 to TRBJ2-2; 7 bases fit TRBD2. TRBV23-1 is flagged as an ORF with uncertain function. V was clipped by 0 bases and J by 0 bases; unmatched bases: 4. The CDR3 is made up of 17 amino acids. CDR3 protein: CASSQSGGGANTGELFF. Here the CDR3 DNA reads TGCGCCAGCAGTCAATCGGGGGGGGGAGCGAACACCGGGGAGCTGTTTTTT.

The chain uses TRBV27 and TRBJ2-1; 11 nucleotides align to TRBD2. J was trimmed by 5 bases and V by 3 bases; bases with no gene match: 6. Per germline, CDR1 MNHEY and CDR2 SMNVEV (reference sequence). The CDR3 loop spans 16 amino acids. CDR3 bases: TGTGCCAGCAGTTTGCCGGGACTAGCGGCCCACAATGAGCAGTTCTTC. It codes for CASSLPGLAAHNEQFF.

The chain carries TRBV2 and TRBJ2-7, with 7 positions matching TRBD2. Germline V gene data show CDR1 as SNHLY and CDR2 as FYNNEI. V lost 4 bases, J lost 0 bases, and 9 bases stayed unmatched. The CDR3 has 16 amino acids. DNA of the CDR3: TGTGCCAGCAGTGTTTGGCTAGCGGAGAGCTCCTACGAGCAGTACTTC. It specifies CASSVWLAESSYEQYF.

The rearrangement uses TRBV5-1 and TRBJ2-2; D is unresolved. The CDR3 consists of 14 residues. The germline CDR1 and CDR2 sequences are SGHRS and YFSETQ. V was cut by 5 bases and J by 0 bases, with 8 bases left in between. CDR3 in amino acids: CASSAQSNTGELFF. The CDR3 nucleotides read TGCGCCAGCAGTGCACAGTCGAACACCGGGGAGCTGTTTTTT.

The chain combines TRBV5-5 with TRBJ1-5, with a tentative D call TRBD1 (5 bases). The CDR3 runs 13 residues. The V gene's germline CDR1 is SGHKS and CDR2 YYEKEE (reference sequence). V dropped 1 base and J dropped 10 bases, with 12 bases sitting between them. The chain's CDR3 is CASSLSQDLPQHF. CDR3 coding DNA: TGTGCCAGCAGCTTGTCACAGGATCTTCCCCAGCATTTT.

The chain employs TRBV7-2 and TRBJ2-3; D is perhaps TRBD1 (5 bases). Between the trimmed V and J ends, which lost 1 base and 4 bases, there was a span of 9 bases. CDR1 is SGHTA, CDR2 FQGNSA, per germline. CDR3 size: 14 residues. CDR3 amino acids: CASSLGQGSDTQYF. The CDR3, as DNA: TGTGCCAGCAGCTTAGGTCAGGGTTCAGATACGCAGTATTTT.

With respect to this clone: Other DNA sequences from this sample encode an identical CDR3 as well. This sequence joins TRBV5-1 and TRBJ1-1, with a possible D match to TRBD1 (5 bases). CDR1 and CDR2 from the germline V gene are SGHRS and YFSETQ. Trimming removed 0 bases from V and 1 base from J, with 7 bases in between. This CDR3 region has 14 residues. DNA for the CDR3: TGCGCCAGCAGCTTGGACAGGCCGAACACTGAAGCTTTCTTT. It yields the protein CASSLDRPNTEAFF.

The genes are TRBV29-1 and TRBJ2-1, with TRBD2 as a possible D gene (5 bases). V was shortened by 6 bases and J by 4 bases, with 19 bases between the two germline ends. This CDR3 is built from 15 residues. The V gene's germline CDR1 is SQVTM and CDR2 ANQGSEA. In DNA, the CDR3 is TGCAGCGTAGAGAGAGCGGACCTTCCTTACAATGAGCAGTTCTTC. Translating it yields CSVERADLPYNEQFF.

This CDR3 is CASSWASGGYEQFF. In nucleotides, the CDR3 is TGTGCCAGCAGTTGGGCTAGCGGTGGATATGAGCAGTTCTTC. This sequence joins TRBV11-3 and TRBJ2-1; 7 bases fit TRBD2. V shed 6 bases, J shed 8 bases, and the junction held 10 bases outside the gene matches. CDR3 length: 14 residues. The germline CDR1 and CDR2 sequences are SGHNT and YENEEA.

V usage is TRBV7-2 and J usage is TRBJ2-7; 13 nucleotides match TRBD2. The ends lost 1 base at V and 6 bases at J; junction bases unmatched: 0. The CDR3 runs 14 residues. CDR1 is SGHTA, CDR2 FQGNSA, per germline. The CDR3 loop reads CASSLGTSGSEQYV. CDR3 nucleotides: TGTGCCAGCAGCTTAGGGACTAGCGGGAGCGAGCAGTACGTC.

This chain uses TRBV7-8 with TRBJ1-1, with D maybe TRBD1 (5 bases). Germline loops: CDR1 SGHVS, CDR2 FQNEAQ. The CDR3 runs to 13 residues. Trimming took off 4 bases at V and 1 base at J, with 7 bases between the two ends. The CDR3 nucleotides are TGTGCCAGCAGCTGGACATCGAACACTGAAGCTTTCTTT. Amino acids: CASSWTSNTEAFF.

This rearrangement joins TRBV5-6 to TRBJ2-7; D is uncertain. CDR1 SGHDT and CDR2 YYEEEE come from the germline V gene. The length of the CDR3 is 15 residues. V was cut by 1 base and J by 2 bases, with 13 bases left in between. This CDR3 is CASSLPSNTAYEQYF. The CDR3 DNA reads TGTGCCAGCAGCTTGCCCAGCAATACAGCCTACGAGCAGTACTTC.

This clone came up once. The genes are TRBV5-1 and TRBJ2-1; possibly TRBD2 for D (6 bases). Trimming removed 5 bases at V and 4 bases at J, with 13 bases between. This CDR3 is 14 amino acids long. CDR1 SGHRS and CDR2 YFSETQ come from the germline V gene. The CDR3 DNA sequence: TGCGCCAGCAGGGTAGCGGATTCTTACAATGAGCAGTTCTTC. It codes for CASRVADSYNEQFF.

This clone has only a few counts. This chain uses TRBV14 with TRBJ2-7, with 9 bases matching TRBD2. There are 15 residues in the CDR3. Trimming took 6 bases from V and 3 from J; bases not matched to a gene: 9. The germline V gene has CDR1 SGHDN and CDR2 FVKESK. CDR3 residues: CASSLAGGGNYEQYF. In DNA form, the CDR3 reads TGTGCCAGCAGTCTCGCGGGAGGGGGCAACTACGAGCAGTACTTC.

This clone was seen just once. The gene calls are TRBV10-1 and TRBJ2-7; 11 nucleotides align to TRBD2. J was trimmed by 5 bases and V by 7 bases; bases with no gene match: 25. This CDR3 region has 20 residues. Germline V gives CDR1 WNHNN, CDR2 SYGVQD (reference sequence). Here the CDR3 DNA reads TGCGCCAGCATTCCTGGCTGGGTCGGGACTAGCGGCCTCCCGCGAGACGAGCAGTACGTC. Encoded protein: CASIPGWVGTSGLPRDEQYV.

The rearrangement uses TRBV19 and TRBJ1-1; tentative D call: TRBD1 (5 bases). From germline, CDR1 is LNHDA and CDR2 SQIVND (reference sequence). Between the trimmed V and J ends, which lost 6 bases and 0 bases, there was a span of 20 bases. This CDR3 is 17 amino acids long. The CDR3 DNA follows: TGTGCCAGTAGCCCCCGCGCCGGGACTACAATGAACACTGAAGCTTTCTTT. This encodes CASSPRAGTTMNTEAFF.

The chain employs TRBV7-6 and TRBJ2-1; D gene uncertain. The CDR3 has 17 residues. Germline lookup yields CDR1 SGHVS and CDR2 FNYEAQ. V shed 3 bases and J shed 0 bases, with 15 bases lying between them. CDR3 in DNA: TGTGCCAGCAGCTTTCGCGCGAGTTATAGCTCCTACAATGAGCAGTTCTTC. Protein sequence: CASSFRASYSSYNEQFF. The full variable domain, completed using reference TRBV7-6 and TRBJ2-1, is GAGVSQSPRYKVTKRGQDVALRCDPISGHVSLYWYRQALGQGPEFLTYFNYEAQQDKSGLPNDRFSAERPEGSISTLTIQRTEQRDSAMYRCASSFRASYSSYNEQFFGPGTRLTVL.

The CDR3, as DNA: TGTTCCAGCAGCGTCACCAGAGGTACCACCCCATACGAGCAGTACGTC. Amino acids: CSSSVTRGTTPYEQYV. The genes are TRBV7-9 and TRBJ2-7, with no clear D. The CDR3 contains 16 residues. Per germline, CDR1 SEHNR and CDR2 FQNEAQ (reference sequence).

This chain connects TRBV7-6 to TRBJ1-2; 9 positions match TRBD1. Germline CDR1 reads SGHVS; CDR2 reads FNYEAQ. The length of the CDR3 is 13 residues. V lost 7 bases to trimming and J lost 5 bases; unmatched junction nucleotides: 5. The CDR3 here is CASTSGTGYGYTF. CDR3 DNA sequence: TGTGCCAGCACCTCCGGGACAGGGTATGGCTACACCTTC.